This passage covers 2 T cell receptor beta chains from one sample sequenced in a study of T cell responses to AZD1222 COVID-19 vaccine. The protocol was immunoSEQ multiplex PCR, while the TCRdb copy is restricted to in-frame clones and leaves out a portion. The sample lists around 94,000 clones; approximately 88% were seen once. The sequencing used peripheral blood, collected on day 0 of AZD1222 vaccination. The receptors shown here come from an adult in good health.

J is TRBJ2-3 and V is TRBV11-3, with unresolved D. CDR1 is SGHNT and CDR2 is YENEEA in the germline V gene. Trimming removed 8 bases from V and 2 bases from J, with 11 bases in between. The CDR3 runs to 13 residues. CDR3 nucleotides: TGTGCCAGCTCGAACGAGAACACAGATACGCAGTATTTT. Encoded protein: CASSNENTDTQYF. Using reference TRBV11-3 and TRBJ2-3 for the parts outside the CDR3, the full variable domain is EAGVVQSPRYKIIEKKQPVAFWCNPISGHNTLYWYLQNLGQGPELLIRYENEEAVDDSQLPKDRFSAERLKGVDSTLKIQPAELGDSAVYLCASSNENTDTQYFGPGTRLTVL.

The rearrangement uses TRBV7-2 and TRBJ1-6, with D maybe TRBD1 (6 bases). This CDR3 region has 14 residues. Trimming stripped 4 bases from V and 6 bases from J, with 10 bases between. Per the germline V gene, CDR1 is SGHTA and CDR2 is FQGNSA. The CDR3 reads CASSSDSSNSPLHF. The CDR3 region has the DNA TGTGCCAGCAGCTCGGACAGCAGTAATTCACCCCTCCACTTT.